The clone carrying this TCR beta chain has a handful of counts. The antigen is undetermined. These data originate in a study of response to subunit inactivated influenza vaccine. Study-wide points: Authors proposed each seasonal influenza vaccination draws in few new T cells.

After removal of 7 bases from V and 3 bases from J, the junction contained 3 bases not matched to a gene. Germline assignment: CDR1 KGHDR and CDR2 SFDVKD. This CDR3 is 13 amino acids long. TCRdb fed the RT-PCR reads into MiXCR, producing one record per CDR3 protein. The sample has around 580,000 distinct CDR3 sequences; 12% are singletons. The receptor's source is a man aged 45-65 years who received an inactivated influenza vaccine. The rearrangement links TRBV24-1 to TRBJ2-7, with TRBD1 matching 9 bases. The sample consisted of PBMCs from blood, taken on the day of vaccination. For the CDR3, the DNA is TGTGCCACCAGCCGGGACAGGGACTACGAGCAGTACTTC. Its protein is CATSRDRDYEQYF.